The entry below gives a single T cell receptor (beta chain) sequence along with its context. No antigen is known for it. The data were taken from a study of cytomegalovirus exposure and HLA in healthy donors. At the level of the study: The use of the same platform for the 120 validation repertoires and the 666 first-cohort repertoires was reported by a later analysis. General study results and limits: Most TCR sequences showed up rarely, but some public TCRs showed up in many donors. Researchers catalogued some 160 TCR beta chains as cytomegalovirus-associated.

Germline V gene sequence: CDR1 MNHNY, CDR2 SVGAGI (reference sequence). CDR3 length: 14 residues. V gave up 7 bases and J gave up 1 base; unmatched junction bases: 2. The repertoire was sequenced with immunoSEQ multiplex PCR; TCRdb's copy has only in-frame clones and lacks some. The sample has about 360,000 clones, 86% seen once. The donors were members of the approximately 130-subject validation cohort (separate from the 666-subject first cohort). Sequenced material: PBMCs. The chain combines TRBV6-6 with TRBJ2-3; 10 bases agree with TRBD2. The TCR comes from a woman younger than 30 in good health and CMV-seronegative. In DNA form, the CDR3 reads TGTGCCAGCAACGGACTAGCGGGCACAGATACGCAGTATTTT. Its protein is CASNGLAGTDTQYF.